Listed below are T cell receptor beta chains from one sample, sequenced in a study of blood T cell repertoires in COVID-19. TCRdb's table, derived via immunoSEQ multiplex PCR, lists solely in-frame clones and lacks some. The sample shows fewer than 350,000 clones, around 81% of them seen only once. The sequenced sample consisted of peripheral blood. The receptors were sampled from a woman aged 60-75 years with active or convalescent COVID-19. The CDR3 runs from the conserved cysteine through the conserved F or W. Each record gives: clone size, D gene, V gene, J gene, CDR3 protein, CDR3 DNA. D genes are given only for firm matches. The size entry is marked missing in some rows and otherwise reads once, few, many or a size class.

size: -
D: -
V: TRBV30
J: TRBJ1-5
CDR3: CAWADRRGRPQHF
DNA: TGTGCCTGGGCCGACCGACGGGGTAGGCCCCAGCATTTT

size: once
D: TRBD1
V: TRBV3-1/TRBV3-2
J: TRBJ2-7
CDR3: CASSQDSTGFHEQYF
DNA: TGTGCCAGCAGCCAAGATTCGACAGGGTTCCACGAGCAGTACTTC

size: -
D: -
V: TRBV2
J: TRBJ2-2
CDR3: CASSVDGLNTGELFF
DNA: TGTGCCAGCAGTGTGGACGGACTGAACACCGGGGAGCTGTTTTTT

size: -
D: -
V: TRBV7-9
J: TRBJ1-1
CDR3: CASSLAQGLGTEAFF
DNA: TGTGCCAGCAGCTTAGCGCAGGGGCTAGGTACTGAAGCTTTCTTT

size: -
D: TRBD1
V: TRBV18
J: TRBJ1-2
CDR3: CASSPRDRGSQDGYTF
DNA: TGTGCCAGCTCACCGAGGGACAGGGGCAGCCAAGATGGCTACACCTTC

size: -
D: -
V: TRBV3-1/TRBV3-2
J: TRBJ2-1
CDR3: CASSLLGGPPYNEQFF
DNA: TGTGCCAGCAGCCTGCTCGGGGGGCCCCCCTACAATGAGCAGTTCTTC

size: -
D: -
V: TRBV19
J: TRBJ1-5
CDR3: CASSTVDSPNQPQHF
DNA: TGTGCCAGTAGTACAGTCGACAGTCCCAATCAGCCCCAGCATTTT

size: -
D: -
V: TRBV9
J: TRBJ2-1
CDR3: CASSGGLGQYNEQFF
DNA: TGTGCCAGCAGCGGGGGGCTGGGGCAGTACAATGAGCAGTTCTTC

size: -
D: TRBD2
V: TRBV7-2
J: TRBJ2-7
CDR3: CASSLQAGGLYEQYF
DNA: TGTGCCAGCAGCTTACAAGCGGGGGGTCTCTACGAGCAGTACTTC

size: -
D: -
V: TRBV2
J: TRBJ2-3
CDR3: CASSLQGVGTDTQYF
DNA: TGTGCCAGCAGTTTACAGGGAGTGGGCACAGATACGCAGTATTTT

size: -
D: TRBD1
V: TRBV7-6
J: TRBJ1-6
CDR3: CASSFGTGGNSPLHF
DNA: TGTGCCAGCAGCTTCGGGACAGGGGGGAATTCACCCCTCCACTTT

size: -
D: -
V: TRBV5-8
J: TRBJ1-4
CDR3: CASSLAQGTTNEKLFF
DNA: TGTGCCAGCAGCTTGGCCCAGGGTACAACTAATGAAAAACTGTTTTTT

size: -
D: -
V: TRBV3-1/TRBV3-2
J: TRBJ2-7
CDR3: CASSQGADRAYEQYF
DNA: TGTGCCAGCAGCCAAGGGGCGGACAGAGCCTACGAGCAGTACTTC

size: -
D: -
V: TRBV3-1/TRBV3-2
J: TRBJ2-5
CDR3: CASSQQTGRETQYF
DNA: TGTGCCAGCAGCCAACAAACAGGGCGAGAGACCCAGTACTTC

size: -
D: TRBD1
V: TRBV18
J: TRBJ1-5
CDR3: CASSLLYRTGAHNQPQHF
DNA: TGTGCCAGCTCACTTCTATATCGGACAGGGGCCCACAATCAGCCCCAGCATTTT

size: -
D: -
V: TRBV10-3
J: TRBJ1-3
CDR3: CAISESLEGSGNTIYF
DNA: TGTGCCATCAGTGAGTCTCTGGAGGGGTCTGGAAACACCATATATTTT

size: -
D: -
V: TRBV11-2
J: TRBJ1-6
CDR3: CASSLDAGVHNSPLHF
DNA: TGTGCCAGCAGCTTAGATGCGGGGGTTCATAATTCACCCCTCCACTTT

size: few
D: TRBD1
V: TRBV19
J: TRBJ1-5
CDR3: CASTMGDRALQPQHF
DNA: TGTGCCAGTACCATGGGGGACAGGGCCTTGCAGCCCCAGCATTTT

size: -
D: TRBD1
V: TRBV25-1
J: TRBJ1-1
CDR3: CASTAPTGATEAFF
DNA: TGTGCCAGCACCGCTCCAACAGGGGCCACTGAAGCTTTCTTT

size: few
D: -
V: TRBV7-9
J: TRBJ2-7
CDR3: CASSLAASRREQYF
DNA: TGTGCCAGCAGCTTAGCGGCTAGTCGGCGCGAGCAGTACTTC

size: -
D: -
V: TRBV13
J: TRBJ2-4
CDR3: CASSLGQGKAIQYF
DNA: TGTGCCAGCAGCTTAGGACAGGGCAAGGCCATTCAGTACTTC

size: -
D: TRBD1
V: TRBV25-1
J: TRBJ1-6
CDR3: CASARTGGFSPLHF
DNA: TGTGCCAGCGCTCGGACAGGGGGGTTTTCACCCCTCCACTTT

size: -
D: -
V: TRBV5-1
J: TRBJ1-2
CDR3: CASSLELNTRGYTF
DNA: TGCGCCAGCAGCTTGGAACTGAATACGCGGGGCTACACCTTC

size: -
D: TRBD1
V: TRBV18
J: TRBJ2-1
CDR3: CASSPRPGGSGEQFF
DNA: TGTGCCAGCTCCCCTAGGCCAGGGGGCTCGGGTGAGCAGTTCTTC

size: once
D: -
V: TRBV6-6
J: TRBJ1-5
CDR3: CASSPGREENQPQHF
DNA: TGTGCCAGCAGTCCCGGGAGGGAGGAGAATCAGCCCCAGCATTTT

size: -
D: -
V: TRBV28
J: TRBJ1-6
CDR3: CASKFPGGNSPLHF
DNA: TGTGCCAGCAAATTTCCCGGGGGGAATTCACCCCTCCACTTT

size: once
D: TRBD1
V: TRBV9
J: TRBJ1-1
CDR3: CASSAAGTGVNTEAFF
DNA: TGTGCCAGCAGCGCTGCCGGGACAGGGGTAAACACTGAAGCTTTCTTT

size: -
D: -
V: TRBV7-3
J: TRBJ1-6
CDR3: CASSPGAGADNSPLHF
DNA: TGTGCCAGCAGCCCCGGCGCGGGGGCGGATAATTCACCCCTCCACTTT

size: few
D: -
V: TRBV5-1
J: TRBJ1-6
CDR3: CASSLSTGGNSPLHF
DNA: TGCGCCAGCAGCTTGAGTACTGGGGGGAATTCACCCCTCCACTTT

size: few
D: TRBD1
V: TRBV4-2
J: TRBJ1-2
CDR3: CASSQEGAGGALRYGYTF
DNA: TGTGCCAGCAGCCAAGAGGGGGCAGGGGGCGCCCTCAGGTATGGCTACACCTTC

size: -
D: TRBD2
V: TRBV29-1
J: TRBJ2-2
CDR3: CSVPGGTGELFF
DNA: TGCAGCGTTCCCGGGGGGACCGGGGAGCTGTTTTTT

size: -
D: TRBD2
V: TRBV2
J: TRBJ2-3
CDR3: CASTWTSGGHADTQYF
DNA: TGTGCCAGCACCTGGACTAGCGGGGGCCACGCAGATACGCAGTATTTT

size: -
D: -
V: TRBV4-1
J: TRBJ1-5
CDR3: CASSQEGAYRNQPQHF
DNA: TGCGCCAGCAGCCAAGAGGGGGCTTATCGCAATCAGCCCCAGCATTTT

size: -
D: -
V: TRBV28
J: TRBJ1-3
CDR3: CASRWPSGNTIYF
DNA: TGTGCCAGCAGATGGCCCTCTGGAAACACCATATATTTT

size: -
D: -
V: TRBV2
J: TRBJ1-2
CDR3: CASTPGVEGYTF
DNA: TGTGCCAGCACCCCAGGGGTTGAGGGCTACACCTTC

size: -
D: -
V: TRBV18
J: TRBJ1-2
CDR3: CASSPGEGIHYGYTF
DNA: TGTGCCAGCTCACCAGGGGAGGGAATACACTATGGCTACACCTTC

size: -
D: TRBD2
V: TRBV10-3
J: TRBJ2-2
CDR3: CAISETWTSGGGNTGELFF
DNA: TGTGCCATCAGTGAGACCTGGACTAGCGGGGGAGGGAACACCGGGGAGCTGTTTTTT

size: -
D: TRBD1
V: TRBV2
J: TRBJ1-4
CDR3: CASRQGPATNEKLFF
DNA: TGTGCCAGTAGACAGGGGCCTGCAACTAATGAAAAACTGTTTTTT

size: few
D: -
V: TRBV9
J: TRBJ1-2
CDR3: CASSVVESDWGYTF
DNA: TGTGCCAGCAGCGTAGTGGAGTCCGACTGGGGCTACACCTTC

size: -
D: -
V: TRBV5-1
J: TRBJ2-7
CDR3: CASSFAGSYEQYF
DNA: TGCGCCAGCAGCTTCGCAGGATCCTACGAGCAGTACTTC

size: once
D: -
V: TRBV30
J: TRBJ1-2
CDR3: CAWKIASATVDYGYTF
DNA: TGTGCCTGGAAGATCGCCTCTGCGACAGTGGACTATGGCTACACCTTC

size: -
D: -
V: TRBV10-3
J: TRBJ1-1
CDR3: CAISEGGVGNTEAFF
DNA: TGTGCCATCAGTGAGGGGGGGGTGGGGAACACTGAAGCTTTCTTT

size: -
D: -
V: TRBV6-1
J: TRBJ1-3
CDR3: CASSETPTGNTIYF
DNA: TGTGCCAGCAGTGAAACCCCGACAGGAAACACCATATATTTT

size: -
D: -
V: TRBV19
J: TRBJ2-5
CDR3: CASSMDRRQETQYF
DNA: TGTGCCAGTAGTATGGACAGAAGGCAAGAGACCCAGTACTTC

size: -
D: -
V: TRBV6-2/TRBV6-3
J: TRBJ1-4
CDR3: CASSTDRAVEKLFF
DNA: TGTGCCAGCAGTACCGACAGAGCCGTCGAAAAACTGTTTTTT